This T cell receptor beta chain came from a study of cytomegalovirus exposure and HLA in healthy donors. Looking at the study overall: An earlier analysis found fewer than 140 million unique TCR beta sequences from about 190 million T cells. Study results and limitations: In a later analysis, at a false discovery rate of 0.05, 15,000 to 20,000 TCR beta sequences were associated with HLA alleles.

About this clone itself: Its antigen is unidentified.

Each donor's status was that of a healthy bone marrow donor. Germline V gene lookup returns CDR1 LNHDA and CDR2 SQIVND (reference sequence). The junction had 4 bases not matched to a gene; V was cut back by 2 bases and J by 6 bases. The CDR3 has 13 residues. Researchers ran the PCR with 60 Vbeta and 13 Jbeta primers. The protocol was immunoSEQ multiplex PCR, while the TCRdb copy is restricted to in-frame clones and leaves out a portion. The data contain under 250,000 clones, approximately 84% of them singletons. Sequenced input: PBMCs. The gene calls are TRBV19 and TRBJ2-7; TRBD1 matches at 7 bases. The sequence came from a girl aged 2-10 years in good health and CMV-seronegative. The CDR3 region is CASSIKTGFEQYF. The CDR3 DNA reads TGTGCCAGTAGTATAAAGACAGGGTTCGAGCAGTACTTC.